This T cell receptor beta chain was sequenced for a study of control samples from healthy donors and cancer patients. The CDR3 loop spans 15 amino acids. J was trimmed by 5 bases and V by 5 bases; bases with no gene match: 7. Germline values: CDR1 LNHNV, CDR2 YYDKDF (reference sequence). The assay was immunoSEQ multiplex PCR, and TCRdb's table has in-frame clones only and misses some. The top ten hold 1.5% to 2% of the sample, which has some 190,000 clones, 91% seen once. This clonotype originated in a man aged 25 to 45 in good health. This chain links TRBV15 with TRBJ1-5; 9 bases are a match to TRBD1. The sequencing input was blood. As DNA, the CDR3 is TGTGCCACCAGCGTAAGGAGGACAGGGGATCAGCCCCAGCATTTT. The encoded protein is CATSVRRTGDQPQHF. The complete variable domain, with remaining parts taken from reference TRBV15 and TRBJ1-5, reads DAMVIQNPRYQVTQFGKPVTLSCSQTLNHNVMYWYQQKSSQAPKLLFHYYDKDFNNEADTPDNFQSRRPNTSFCFLDIRSPGLGDTAMYLCATSVRRTGDQPQHFGDGTRLSIL.